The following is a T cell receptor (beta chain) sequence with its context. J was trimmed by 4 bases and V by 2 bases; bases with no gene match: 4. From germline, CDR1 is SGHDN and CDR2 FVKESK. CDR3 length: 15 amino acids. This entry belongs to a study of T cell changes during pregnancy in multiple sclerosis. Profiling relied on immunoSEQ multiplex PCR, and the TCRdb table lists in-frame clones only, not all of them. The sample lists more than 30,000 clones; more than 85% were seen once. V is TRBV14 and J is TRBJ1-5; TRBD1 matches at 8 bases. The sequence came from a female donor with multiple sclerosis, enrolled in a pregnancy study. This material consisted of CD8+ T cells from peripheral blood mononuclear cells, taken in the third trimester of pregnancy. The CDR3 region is CASSQYGTGNQPQHF. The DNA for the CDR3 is TGTGCCAGCAGCCAATACGGGACAGGAAATCAGCCCCAGCATTTT.